This T cell receptor (beta chain) was sequenced during a study of regulatory T cells in long-lasting Graves disease. Findings of the study overall: Relative to newly diagnosed Graves' patients, persistent ones had lower TCR diversity.

Arm-PCR of CDR3 regions and iRepertoire HTBI primers were used to build TCR beta libraries. In TCRdb, the multiplex PCR reads were re-called with MiXCR into one record per CDR3 protein. The table has 350,000 to 450,000 distinct CDR3 sequences, about 15% seen once. Time point indicated: newly diagnosed GD, antithyroid drugs for less than 3 months. PBMCs were the source of the RNA used for TCR sequencing. Germline V CDR1 and CDR2: SNHLY, FYNNEI. The length of the CDR3 is 10 residues. The germline V and J ends were trimmed by 4 bases and 7 bases, with 5 bases remaining between them. To note about this clonotype: Its antigen is not identified.

The same sample was also used in a study of T cells in Graves' hyperthyroidism and ophthalmopathy.

The TCR comes from a woman in her thirties with Graves disease. The J gene is TRBJ2-7, the V gene TRBV2; D is ambiguous. This material consisted of peripheral blood mononuclear cells (PBMCs), taken at new diagnosis, from a patient treated with antithyroid drugs. The CDR3 here is CASSVIEQYF. The DNA of the CDR3 is TGTGCCAGCAGTGTGATAGAGCAGTACTTC. Full variable domain (rest looked up from reference TRBV2 and TRBJ2-7): EPEVTQTPSHQVTQMGQEVILRCVPISNHLYFYWYRQILGQKVEFLVSFYNNEISEKSEIFDDQFSVERPDGSNFTLKIRSTKLEDSAMYFCASSVIEQYFGPGTRLTVT.